A single sample is the source of the 21 T cell receptor beta chains below, sequenced in a study of identical twins. TCRdb ran MiXCR on the 5' RACE reads and lists one entry per CDR3 protein. The repertoire holds 1.5 million or so distinct CDR3 sequences, with about 30% as singletons. The sequenced sample was cord blood. All receptors derive from a newborn girl in good health.

This clonotype was seen more than once but under ten times. The V gene is TRBV3-1, the J gene TRBJ2-3; D is perhaps TRBD1 or TRBD2 (6 bases each). Germline values: CDR1 LGHDT, CDR2 YNNKEL (reference sequence). Trimming removed 1 base at V and 0 bases at J, with 11 bases between. The CDR3 extends over 16 amino acids. CDR3 nucleotides: TGTGCCAGCAGCCAAGTCGGGGGCCATAGCACAGATACGCAGTATTTT. It translates to CASSQVGGHSTDTQYF.

This chain uses TRBV10-3 with TRBJ2-4; D is unresolved. V was trimmed by 4 bases and J by 0 bases, leaving 16 bases between them. This CDR3 contains 17 residues. Germline V gene data show CDR1 as ENHRY and CDR2 as SYGVKD. The CDR3 loop reads CAISAECSLLAKNIQYF. CDR3 sequence (DNA): TGTGCCATCAGTGCCGAATGCTCCCTACTAGCCAAAAACATTCAGTACTTC.

There are a few counts of this clonotype. The chain recombines TRBV3-1 with TRBJ2-7; 7 nucleotides agree with TRBD2. This CDR3 has 16 residues. Trimming took 0 bases from V and 4 from J; bases not matched to a gene: 9. Germline V gives CDR1 LGHDT, CDR2 YNNKEL (reference sequence). The CDR3 coding sequence is TGTGCCAGCAGCCAAGATCAGTTCGGGAGGAATTACGAGCAGTACTTC. This gives the protein CASSQDQFGRNYEQYF.

As DNA, the CDR3 is TGTGCCAGCAGTTACCAGGACAGATCCGGACAGCCCCAGCATTTT. Protein sequence: CASSYQDRSGQPQHF. The V and J genes are TRBV27 and TRBJ1-5, with a weak D call TRBD1 (6 bases). There are 15 residues in the CDR3. Germline loops: CDR1 MNHEY, CDR2 SMNVEV (reference sequence). V lost 4 bases and J lost 7, with 17 bases in between.

This clonotype showed up just a few times. The chain recombines TRBV6-6 with TRBJ1-5; D may be TRBD1 (5 bases). Trimming cost V 5 bases and J 1 base, with 12 bases left between them. This CDR3 region has 15 residues. In germline, CDR1 is MNHNY, CDR2 SVGAGI (reference sequence). The CDR3 nucleotides read TGTGCCAGCAGTGCCCCAGGGAGGAGCAATCAGCCCCAGCATTTT. It codes for CASSAPGRSNQPQHF.

The chain combines TRBV20-1 with TRBJ2-3; D uncertain. This CDR3 contains 14 residues. Germline V gives CDR1 DFQATT, CDR2 SNEGSKA (reference sequence). The ends were cut back, 1 base at V and 3 bases at J, with 11 bases in the middle. CDR3 in DNA: TGCAGTGCTAGAGGCCCAACGCTGACAGATACGCAGTATTTT. It yields the protein CSARGPTLTDTQYF.

There are a few counts of this clonotype. This chain uses TRBV20-1 with TRBJ2-1, with 7 bases identical to TRBD2. Germline V gives CDR1 DFQATT, CDR2 SNEGSKA (reference sequence). The CDR3 is made up of 10 amino acids. This CDR3 is CSPRAGRLFF. CDR3 sequence (DNA): TGCAGCCCCAGAGCGGGAAGGTTGTTCTTC.

The chain is built from TRBV3-1 and TRBJ2-1, with TRBD2 matching over 16 bases. Per germline, CDR1 LGHDT and CDR2 YNNKEL (reference sequence). The CDR3 is 17 residues long. The V gene end was trimmed by 3 bases and the J gene end by 10 bases; junction bases not matched to a gene: 9. The CDR3 DNA follows: TGTGCCAGCAGCCAGAAGCACGGGACTAGCGGGAGGGGCGAGCAGTTCTTC. Protein: CASSQKHGTSGRGEQFF.

The J gene is TRBJ2-7, the V gene TRBV4-1; 16 nucleotides align to TRBD2. CDR1 MGHRA and CDR2 YSYEKL come from the germline V gene. CDR3 size: 19 residues. Losses at the gene ends were 1 base for V and 0 bases for J; bases not matched to a gene: 6. DNA for the CDR3: TGCGCCAGCAGCCAAGCGGGACTAGCGGGAGGGCCTAGCTCCTACGAGCAGTACTTC. Amino acids: CASSQAGLAGGPSSYEQYF.

Only a few counts were recorded for this clonotype. The chain employs TRBV3-1 and TRBJ2-5; 8 bases match TRBD1. The CDR3 runs 14 residues. After removal of 2 bases from V and 11 bases from J, the junction contained 10 bases not matched to a gene. Germline CDR1 and CDR2: LGHDT and YNNKEL (reference sequence). The CDR3 is CASSQSTGGWEQYF. The CDR3, as DNA: TGTGCCAGCAGCCAAAGCACAGGGGGATGGGAGCAGTACTTC.

V usage is TRBV7-8 and J usage is TRBJ1-2, with 7 bases lining up with TRBD1. The V segment lost 4 bases and the J segment 8 bases; nucleotides outside the gene matches: 7. The germline CDR1 and CDR2 sequences are SGHVS and FQNEAQ. The CDR3 is made up of 13 amino acids. The CDR3 nucleotides read TGTGCCAGCAGCTCCACCGGGACAGTCGGCTACACCTTC. Its translation: CASSSTGTVGYTF.

This sequence joins TRBV5-1 and TRBJ2-7, with D possibly TRBD2 on 6 matching bases. The germline gives CDR1 SGHRS, CDR2 YFSETQ. Trimming took off 4 bases at V and 4 bases at J, with 18 bases between the two ends. The CDR3 runs 15 residues. The CDR3 sequence: CASSASPVGGYEQYF. The CDR3 coding sequence is TGCGCCAGCAGCGCCAGCCCCGTCGGGGGATACGAGCAGTACTTC.

This clonotype was detected a few times. This chain joins TRBV3-1 and TRBJ2-7; 10 bases align to TRBD1. This CDR3 region has 14 residues. V lost 3 bases to trimming and J lost 4 bases; unmatched junction nucleotides: 3. Germline V gene sequence: CDR1 LGHDT, CDR2 YNNKEL (reference sequence). CDR3 in amino acids: CASSHPGQGYEQYF. The CDR3 nucleotides are TGTGCCAGCAGCCACCCGGGACAGGGGTACGAGCAGTACTTC.

The chain employs TRBV6-2 or TRBV6-3 and TRBJ2-5, with TRBD1 identical over 10 bases. The CDR3 is made up of 13 amino acids. Germline values: CDR1 MNHEY, CDR2 SVGEGT. J gave up 3 bases and V 10 bases, and 5 bases lay outside the gene matches. This CDR3 reads CATGDRGKETQYF. The CDR3 nucleotides are TGTGCCACCGGGGACAGGGGTAAAGAGACCCAGTACTTC.

The CDR3 DNA follows: TGTGCCAGCAGTCGCGGACTAGCGCTCCGCGCAGGGACCCAGTACTTC. Protein product: CASSRGLALRAGTQYF. This chain links TRBV12-3 or TRBV12-4 with TRBJ2-7; TRBD2 matches 9 bases. The DNA end lines up better with TRBJ2-5; the J call may be wrong. The CDR3 contains 16 residues.

The chain is built from TRBV3-1 and TRBJ2-3; no reliable D call. V was cut by 2 bases and J by 2 bases, with 17 bases left in between. The CDR3 has 17 amino acids. Germline V lookup: CDR1 LGHDT, CDR2 YNNKEL (reference sequence). The CDR3 DNA reads TGTGCCAGCAGCCAATCTTCGCGAAGGACCTCCACAGATACGCAGTATTTT. It yields the protein CASSQSSRRTSTDTQYF.

The CDR3 DNA reads as TGCGCCAGCAGCCCTGATTCGAGCGGGGAGCTGTTTTTT. Its protein product is CASSPDSSGELFF. The genes are TRBV10-1 and TRBJ2-2; no reliable D call. The germline gives CDR1 WNHNN, CDR2 SYGVQD (reference sequence). This CDR3 region has 13 residues. V lost 6 bases and J lost 7, with 12 bases in between.

This clonotype was seen at least ten times. CDR3 in DNA: TGTGCCAGCAGAGACGACAGAGGAATAAACTACGAGCAGTACTTC. It encodes CASRDDRGINYEQYF. V usage is TRBV7-9 and J usage is TRBJ2-7; D perhaps matches TRBD1 (5 bases). Looked up from germline, CDR1 is SEHNR and CDR2 is FQNEAQ (reference sequence). The CDR3 length is 15 residues. Trimming took 6 bases from V and 3 from J, leaving 18 bases between them.

This clonotype was counted once. The J gene is TRBJ1-2, the V gene TRBV25-1, with TRBD1 as a possible D gene (6 bases). The V end lost 3 bases, the J end lost 7 bases, and 18 bases lay between the germline ends. Germline V lookup: CDR1 MGHDK, CDR2 SYGVNS. The length of the CDR3 is 15 residues. CDR3 loop: CASSEITTQGGGYTF. DNA of the CDR3: TGTGCCAGCAGTGAGATAACAACACAGGGTGGTGGCTACACCTTC.

Details on this clonotype: One end of the junction fails to match germline, which may point to a read error. The genes are TRBV19 and TRBJ2-5; 7 bases are a match to TRBD1. CDR3 length: 13 residues. Germline CDR1 reads LNHDA; CDR2 reads SQIVND (reference sequence). CDR3 sequence (DNA): TGTGCCAGTAGTGGACAGGCCCAAGAGACCCAGTCCTTC. It translates to CASSGQAQETQSF.

There are a few counts of this clonotype. A much larger clone sits a single nucleotide away, making a read error possible. This chain joins TRBV6-1 and TRBJ2-7, with TRBD2 identical over 9 bases. The trim removed 8 bases at V and 3 bases at J, leaving 5 bases unmatched. Germline V gene lookup returns CDR1 MNHNS and CDR2 SASEGT. The CDR3 totals 13 residues. DNA of the CDR3: TGTGCCAGCGGGGCTAGCGGGAACTACGAGCAGTACTTC. It yields the protein CASGASGNYEQYF.